The present TCR beta chain was sequenced within a study of T cell responses to AZD1222 COVID-19 vaccine. This clone showed up just a few times. As yet, its antigen is unknown. This CDR3 is 15 amino acids long. Germline lookup yields CDR1 SEHNR and CDR2 FQNEAQ (reference sequence). Trimming removed 5 bases from V and 3 bases from J; junction bases left unmatched: 9. TCRdb's table, derived via immunoSEQ multiplex PCR, lists solely in-frame clones and lacks some. This table has about 180,000 clones, around 94% appearing once. Study outcomes and limitations: Increases in Spike-specific TCR breadth and depth were seen after two AZD1222 doses.

The clonotype was recovered from an adult who received the AZD1222 COVID-19 vaccine. The material was peripheral blood, obtained 28 days after the second AZD1222 dose. V is TRBV7-9 and J is TRBJ1-2; 7 bases fit TRBD1. The CDR3: CASSPGRGYDYGYTF. Written as DNA, the CDR3 is TGTGCCAGCAGCCCAGGCAGGGGGTATGACTATGGCTACACCTTC. The full variable domain, rest sourced from reference TRBV7-9 and TRBJ1-2, is DTGVSQNPRHKITKRGQNVTFRCDPISEHNRLYWYRQTLGQGPEFLTYFQNEAQLEKSRLLSDRFSAERPKGSFSTLEIQRTEQGDSAMYLCASSPGRGYDYGYTFGSGTRLTVV.